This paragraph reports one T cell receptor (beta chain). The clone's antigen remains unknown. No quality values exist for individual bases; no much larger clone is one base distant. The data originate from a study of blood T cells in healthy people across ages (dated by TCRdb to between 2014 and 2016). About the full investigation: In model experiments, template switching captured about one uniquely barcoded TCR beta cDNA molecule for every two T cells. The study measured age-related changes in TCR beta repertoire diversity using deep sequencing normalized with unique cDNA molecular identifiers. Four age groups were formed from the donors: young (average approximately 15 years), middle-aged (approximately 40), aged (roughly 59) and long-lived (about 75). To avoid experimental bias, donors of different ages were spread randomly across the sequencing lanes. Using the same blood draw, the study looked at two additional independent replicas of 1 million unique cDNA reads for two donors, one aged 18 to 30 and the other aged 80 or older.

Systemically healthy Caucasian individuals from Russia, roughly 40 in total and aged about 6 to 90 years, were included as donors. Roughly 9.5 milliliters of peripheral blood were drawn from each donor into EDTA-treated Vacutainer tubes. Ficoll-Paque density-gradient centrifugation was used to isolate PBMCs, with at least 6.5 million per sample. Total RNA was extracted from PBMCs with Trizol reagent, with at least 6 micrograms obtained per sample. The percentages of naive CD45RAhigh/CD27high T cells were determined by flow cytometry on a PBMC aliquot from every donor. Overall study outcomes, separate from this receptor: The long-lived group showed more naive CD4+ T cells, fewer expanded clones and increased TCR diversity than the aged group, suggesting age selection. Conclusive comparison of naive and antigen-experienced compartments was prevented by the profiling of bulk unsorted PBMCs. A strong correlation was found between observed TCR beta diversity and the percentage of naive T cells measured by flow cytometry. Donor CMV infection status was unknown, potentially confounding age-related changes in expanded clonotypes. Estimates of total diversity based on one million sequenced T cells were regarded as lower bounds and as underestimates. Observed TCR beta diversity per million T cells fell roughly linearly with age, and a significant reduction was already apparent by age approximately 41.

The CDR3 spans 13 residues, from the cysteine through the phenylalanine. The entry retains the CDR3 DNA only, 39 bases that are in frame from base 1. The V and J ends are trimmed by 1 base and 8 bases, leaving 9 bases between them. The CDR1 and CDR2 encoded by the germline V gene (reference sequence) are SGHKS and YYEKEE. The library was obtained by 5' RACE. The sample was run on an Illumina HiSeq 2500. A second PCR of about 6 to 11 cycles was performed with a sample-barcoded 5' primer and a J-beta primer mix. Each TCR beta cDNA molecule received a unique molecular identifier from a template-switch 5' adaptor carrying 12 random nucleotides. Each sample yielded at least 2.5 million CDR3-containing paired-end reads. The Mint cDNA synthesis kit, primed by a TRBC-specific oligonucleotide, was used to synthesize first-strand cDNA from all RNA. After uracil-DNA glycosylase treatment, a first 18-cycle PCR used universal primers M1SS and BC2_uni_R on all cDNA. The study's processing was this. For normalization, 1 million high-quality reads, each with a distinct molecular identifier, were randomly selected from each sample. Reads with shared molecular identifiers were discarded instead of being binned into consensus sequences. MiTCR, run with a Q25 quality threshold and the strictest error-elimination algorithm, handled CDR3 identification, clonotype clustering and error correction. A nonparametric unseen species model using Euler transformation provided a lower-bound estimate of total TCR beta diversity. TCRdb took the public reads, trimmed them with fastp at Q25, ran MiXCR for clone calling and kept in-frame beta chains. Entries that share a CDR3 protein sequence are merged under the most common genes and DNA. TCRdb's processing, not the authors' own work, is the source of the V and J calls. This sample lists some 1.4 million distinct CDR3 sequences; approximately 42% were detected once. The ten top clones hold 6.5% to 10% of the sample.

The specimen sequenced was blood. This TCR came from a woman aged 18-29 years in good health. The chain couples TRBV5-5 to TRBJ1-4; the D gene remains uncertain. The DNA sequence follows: TGTGCCAGCAGCTTGCCCGGTTCAGAAAAACTGTTTTTT. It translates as CASSLPGSEKLFF.